The present T cell receptor beta chain was sequenced within a study of spatial heterogeneity in lung cancer. Study-wide context: Every unique TCR and UMI combination, on average, appeared more than ten times in raw reads.

In the case of this clonotype: Its antigen is unknown.

Whole-study results and caveats: Detection of ubiquitous tumor TCRs in blood was higher at resection than follow-up.

Time point given: blood at routine non-recurrence follow-up after resection. The study sequenced unsorted whole RNA from tumor, nontumor lung or frozen PBMC. TCRdb redid the calling of the 5' RACE reads with MiXCR, one entry per CDR3 protein. The sample yields under 150,000 distinct CDR3 sequences, more than 10% seen once. Looked up from germline, CDR1 is SEHNR and CDR2 is FQNEAQ (reference sequence). CDR3 size: 17 residues. With 2 bases clipped from V and 0 bases from J, the junction kept 8 bases outside the gene matches. The sequences come from PBMCs, collected at follow-up. The receptor was isolated from a male donor with early-stage non-small cell lung cancer. The chain employs TRBV7-9 and TRBJ2-3, with 7 nucleotides matching TRBD1. DNA of the CDR3: TGTGCCAGCAGCTTAAAATCCAGACAGGGAAGCACAGATACGCAGTATTTT. The encoded protein is CASSLKSRQGSTDTQYF. Together with reference TRBV7-9 and TRBJ2-3, the CDR3 gives the full variable domain: DTGVSQNPRHKITKRGQNVTFRCDPISEHNRLYWYRQTLGQGPEFLTYFQNEAQLEKSRLLSDRFSAERPKGSFSTLEIQRTEQGDSAMYLCASSLKSRQGSTDTQYFGPGTRLTVL.